Each of the 28 T cell receptor beta chains below was sequenced from the same sample in a study of human T cells and chemical hapten exposure. TCRdb fed the RACE reads into MiXCR, producing one record per CDR3 protein. The sample has tens of thousands of distinct CDR3 sequences, about 9.3% seen once. Time point defined: patch test 1, 2 weeks after DPC sensitization. Treatment given: therapeutic diphenylcyclopropenone sensitization with weekly scalp DPC. The sample in question was whole blood, obtained in connection with sensitization to the hapten diphenylcyclopropenone (DPC). The receptors stem from a woman aged 50 to 60 with alopecia areata. Some clones in this sample may be carry-over from other donors' samples.

This clonotype has a count of ten or more. The chain combines TRBV3-1 with TRBJ1-5; 8 bases match TRBD1. Germline V gene sequence: CDR1 LGHDT, CDR2 YNNKEL (reference sequence). J lost 6 bases, V lost 3 bases, and 4 bases had no gene match. The CDR3 runs to 14 residues. The CDR3 coding sequence is TGTGCCAGCAGCCACGGACAGGGCAGTCAGCCCCAGCATTTT. Its protein product is CASSHGQGSQPQHF.

V and J are TRBV4-2 and TRBJ2-3; 7 nucleotides align to TRBD2. Germline-derived CDR1 and CDR2 are LGHNA and YNFKEQ. Trimming removed 0 bases from V and 2 bases from J; junction bases left unmatched: 8. The CDR3 spans 17 residues. CDR3 nucleotides: TGTGCCAGCAGCCAAGATCAGGCTAGCGGTTTCACAGATACGCAGTATTTT. Protein: CASSQDQASGFTDTQYF.

Only a few counts were recorded for this clonotype. The chain uses TRBV2 and TRBJ2-3; 10 bases line up with TRBD2. Per germline, CDR1 SNHLY and CDR2 FYNNEI. The length of the CDR3 is 15 residues. V gave up 6 bases and J gave up 4 bases; unmatched junction bases: 7. The CDR3 DNA reads as TGTGCCAGCAGCGACTCTAGCGGGAGCCCAGATACGCAGTATTTT. It translates to CASSDSSGSPDTQYF.

This clonotype was observed at least ten times. In DNA, the CDR3 is TGTGCCACCAGTGACCCGGGAGCAAGCTCCTACAATGAGCAGTTCTTC. This sequence encodes CATSDPGASSYNEQFF. The rearrangement uses TRBV24-1 and TRBJ2-1, with D possibly matching TRBD2 (6 bases). The CDR3 runs to 16 residues. Trimming shortened V by 4 bases and J by 0 bases, and 12 bases separated the two germline ends. Germline V gene data show CDR1 as KGHDR and CDR2 as SFDVKD.

The V gene is TRBV29-1, the J gene TRBJ2-2; 7 bases fit TRBD1. Germline loops: CDR1 SQVTM, CDR2 ANQGSEA. V was clipped by 7 bases and J by 1 base; unmatched bases: 6. The CDR3 is made up of 14 amino acids. The CDR3 region is CSAPGQVNTGELFF. The CDR3 region has the DNA TGCAGCGCCCCCGGACAGGTGAACACCGGGGAGCTGTTTTTT.

The table lists this clonotype with a few counts. The chain links TRBV5-1 to TRBJ2-1; 16 bases agree with TRBD2. Losses at the gene ends were 4 bases for V and 6 bases for J; bases not matched to a gene: 4. Germline V lookup: CDR1 SGHRS, CDR2 YFSETQ. The CDR3 has 16 amino acids. CDR3: CASSEGTSGRVNEQFF. The CDR3 region has the DNA TGCGCCAGCAGCGAAGGGACTAGCGGGAGGGTCAATGAGCAGTTCTTC.

This clonotype was counted a few times. The chain carries TRBV4-3 and TRBJ2-1; 8 positions agree with TRBD2. Germline V gene sequence: CDR1 LGHNA, CDR2 YSLEER. V lost 0 bases, J lost 4 bases, and 20 bases stayed unmatched. The CDR3 spans 21 residues. The CDR3 bases are TGCGCCAGCAGCCAAGATGTCCCCTCCCCCTCCTCTAGCGGGCTATACAATGAGCAGTTCTTC. Protein: CASSQDVPSPSSSGLYNEQFF.

The CDR3 loop reads CASRGVSGANVLTF. CDR3 DNA sequence: TGTGCCAGCAGGGGGGTCTCTGGGGCCAACGTCCTGACTTTC. This chain uses TRBV6-6 with TRBJ2-6; perhaps D is TRBD1 or TRBD2 (5 bases each). The CDR3 loop spans 14 amino acids. Germline CDR1 and CDR2: MNHNY and SVGAGI (reference sequence). Trimming removed 6 bases at V and 0 bases at J, with 6 bases between.

CDR3 sequence: CASSIRQGANQPQHF. The CDR3 DNA reads as TGTGCCAGCAGCATTAGACAGGGGGCGAATCAGCCCCAGCATTTT. The chain carries TRBV11-2 and TRBJ1-5, with TRBD1 matching over 10 bases. This CDR3 comprises 15 residues. V lost 5 bases, J lost 4 bases, and 5 bases stayed unmatched. Germline V lookup: CDR1 SGHAT, CDR2 FQNNGV.

The chain joins TRBV5-4 to TRBJ2-2; TRBD2 matches 10 bases. Germline V gene sequence: CDR1 SGHNT, CDR2 YYREEE (reference sequence). The CDR3 runs 16 residues. Trimming removed 1 base from V and 4 bases from J; junction bases left unmatched: 4. Here the CDR3 reads CASSLLAGVGTGELFF. The CDR3 nucleotides are TGTGCCAGCAGCTTGCTAGCGGGAGTAGGCACCGGGGAGCTGTTTTTT.

This clonotype has ten or more counts. The chain carries TRBV20-1 and TRBJ2-1; 11 nucleotides align to TRBD2. The trim removed 3 bases at V and 3 bases at J, leaving 7 bases unmatched. Germline CDR1 and CDR2: DFQATT and SNEGSKA (reference sequence). The CDR3 has 16 residues. The CDR3 loop reads CSARPLTSGNYNEQFF. In DNA, the CDR3 is TGCAGTGCTAGGCCCTTGACTAGCGGGAACTACAATGAGCAGTTCTTC.

This clonotype has just a few counts. CDR3 residues: CASSPQRQNTGELFF. The CDR3 bases are TGTGCCAGCAGTCCGCAACGACAGAACACCGGGGAGCTGTTTTTT. The rearrangement joins TRBV27 to TRBJ2-2; no clear D gene. Trimming removed 5 bases from V and 1 base from J, with 11 bases in between. This CDR3 region has 15 residues. Germline V gives CDR1 MNHEY, CDR2 SMNVEV (reference sequence).

V gene TRBV20-1 combines with J gene TRBJ2-1; TRBD2 agrees at 10 bases. The germline V gene has CDR1 DFQATT and CDR2 SNEGSKA (reference sequence). The CDR3 runs to 12 residues. V dropped 7 bases and J dropped 8; count of bases not matched to a gene: 5. CDR3 sequence reads: CSVAGGIDEQFF. The CDR3 DNA reads as TGCAGTGTAGCGGGAGGTATTGATGAGCAGTTCTTC.

The chain uses TRBV10-3 and TRBJ2-7, with D possibly matching TRBD1 (6 bases). Germline lookup yields CDR1 ENHRY and CDR2 SYGVKD. The CDR3 has 13 residues. Trimming stripped 8 bases from V and 2 bases from J, with 13 bases between. CDR3 loop: CAILQGHPYEQYF. CDR3 nucleotide sequence: TGTGCCATCTTGCAGGGGCACCCCTACGAGCAGTACTTC.

With respect to this clonotype: Given a much more abundant clone one base away, this may be a read error. The V call is TRBV7-9, the J call TRBJ1-5, with 11 nucleotides matching TRBD1. Looked up from germline, CDR1 is SEHNR and CDR2 is FQNEAQ (reference sequence). This CDR3 is 15 amino acids long. The CDR3: CASSDGQGARQPHHF. DNA of the CDR3: TGTGCCAGCAGCGATGGACAGGGGGCAAGACAGCCCCATCATTTT.

DNA of the CDR3: TGTGCCAGCAGTTCCCTGCCCCCAGCGGAGTCCTACAATGAGCAGTTCTTC. Protein: CASSSLPPAESYNEQFF. This chain joins TRBV12-3 or TRBV12-4 and TRBJ2-1, with D maybe TRBD2 (5 bases). The length of the CDR3 is 17 residues. V lost 4 bases, J lost 1 base, and 17 bases lay in between.

V is TRBV20-1 and J is TRBJ2-3, with D possibly TRBD1 on 6 matching bases. The V end lost 4 bases, the J end lost 0 bases, and 8 bases lay between the germline ends. Germline assignment: CDR1 DFQATT and CDR2 SNEGSKA (reference sequence). The length of the CDR3 is 13 residues. The CDR3 bases are TGCAGTGCTAAAGGACAGAGCACAGATACGCAGTATTTT. It specifies CSAKGQSTDTQYF.

This chain links TRBV7-9 with TRBJ1-1, with 8 bases that match TRBD1. The CDR3 spans 15 residues. Trimming took 6 bases from V and 4 from J; bases not matched to a gene: 10. CDR1 is SEHNR, CDR2 FQNEAQ, per germline (reference sequence). The CDR3 reads CASRPQGAMGTEAFF. In nucleotides, the CDR3 is TGTGCCAGCAGGCCTCAGGGGGCGATGGGCACTGAAGCTTTCTTT.

The chain recombines TRBV20-1 with TRBJ1-6; 8 nucleotides agree with TRBD1. This CDR3 has 18 amino acids. V dropped 3 bases and J dropped 5; count of bases not matched to a gene: 15. Per germline, CDR1 DFQATT and CDR2 SNEGSKA (reference sequence). The CDR3 reads CSASSRTGLLQNNSPLHF. The CDR3 DNA sequence: TGCAGTGCTAGCTCCCGGACAGGGCTCCTCCAGAATAATTCACCCCTCCACTTT.

V and J are TRBV7-2 and TRBJ1-5; D is unresolved. The CDR3 loop spans 12 amino acids. Germline CDR1 SGHTA, CDR2 FQGNSA. The germline V and J ends were trimmed by 5 bases and 0 bases, with 2 bases remaining between them. The CDR3 protein is CASSRSNQPQHF. CDR3 bases: TGTGCCAGCAGCCGTAGCAATCAGCCCCAGCATTTT.

This clonotype has only one observation. The rearrangement links TRBV29-1 to TRBJ2-7; TRBD1 matches 9 bases. This CDR3 is 11 amino acids long. Per germline, CDR1 SQVTM and CDR2 ANQGSEA. V trimming: 6 bases; J trimming: 7 bases; junction bases outside the gene matches: 4. DNA of the CDR3: TGCAGCGTCGGGACAGGGTGGGAGCAGTACTTC. As protein: CSVGTGWEQYF.

This clonotype has a handful of counts. The V call is TRBV27, the J call TRBJ1-5, with D possibly matching TRBD1 (5 bases). The CDR3 has 13 residues. Germline V gene data show CDR1 as MNHEY and CDR2 as SMNVEV (reference sequence). With 7 bases removed from V and 5 bases from J, the gap between germline ends came to 12 bases. CDR3 sequence: CASKGKDHQPQHF. As DNA, the CDR3 is TGTGCCAGCAAGGGGAAGGACCATCAGCCCCAGCATTTT.

This clonotype was seen a few times. This chain uses TRBV7-2 with TRBJ2-1; tentatively, D is TRBD1 (6 bases). V was pared by 8 bases and J by 4 bases, with 15 bases between. The germline V gene has CDR1 SGHTA and CDR2 FQGNSA. This CDR3 is built from 14 residues. CDR3 protein: CASAGVGTYNEQFF. CDR3 bases: TGTGCCAGCGCTGGGGTGGGGACATACAATGAGCAGTTCTTC.

The chain uses TRBV4-2 and TRBJ2-1; possibly TRBD2 for D (5 bases). V lost 0 bases and J 0 bases, leaving 9 bases between the germline ends. From germline, CDR1 is LGHNA and CDR2 YNFKEQ. This CDR3 region has 16 residues. In DNA form, the CDR3 reads TGTGCCAGCAGCCAAGATGACCGGGGCTCCTACAATGAGCAGTTCTTC. Protein product: CASSQDDRGSYNEQFF.

This sequence joins TRBV6-2 or TRBV6-3 and TRBJ2-7; D remains ambiguous. The ends were cut back, 0 bases at V and 3 bases at J, with 15 bases in the middle. This CDR3 comprises 16 residues. Germline CDR1 MNHEY, CDR2 SVGEGT. The CDR3 sequence is CASSYSEWGKIYEQYF. DNA for the CDR3: TGTGCCAGCAGTTACTCTGAGTGGGGAAAAATCTACGAGCAGTACTTC.

This clonotype came up many times. The V gene is TRBV14, the J gene TRBJ2-1; D uncertain. Per the germline V gene, CDR1 is SGHDN and CDR2 is FVKESK. The CDR3 has 15 residues. With 6 bases removed from V and 1 base from J, the gap between germline ends came to 13 bases. The chain's CDR3 is CASSRLPSSYNEQFF. The CDR3 bases are TGTGCCAGCAGTCGGCTGCCTTCATCCTACAATGAGCAGTTCTTC.

This clonotype was detected many times. In nucleotides, the CDR3 is TGTGCCAGCAGCTTACTTCTCGCAGGGATCAATTCACCCCTCCACTTT. This codes for CASSLLLAGINSPLHF. The rearrangement joins TRBV7-2 to TRBJ1-6; maybe TRBD1 (5 bases). This CDR3 is 16 amino acids long. Deletions cut 2 bases from V and 7 bases from J, with 15 bases between. Germline CDR1 is SGHTA and CDR2 is FQGNSA.

The rearrangement uses TRBV7-9 and TRBJ1-4; TRBD1 might be the D (5 bases). Trimming removed 2 bases at V and 11 bases at J, with 15 bases between. The CDR3 spans 14 residues. The germline V gene has CDR1 SEHNR and CDR2 FQNEAQ (reference sequence). Here the CDR3 reads CASSLQGGRDKLFF. Here the CDR3 DNA reads TGTGCCAGCAGCTTACAGGGAGGGAGAGATAAACTGTTTTTT.